This entry lists 32 T cell receptor beta chains sequenced from one sample in a study of blood T cell repertoires in COVID-19. The method was immunoSEQ multiplex PCR; TCRdb's version includes in-frame clones alone and lacks a portion of them. The repertoire holds under 350,000 clones, with around four fifths as singletons. Material: peripheral blood. These receptors came from a man between 60 and 75 years old who had recovered from COVID-19.

Remarks on this clone: The sample holds other DNA sequences that translate to the same CDR3. V and J are TRBV5-4 and TRBJ2-5, with 10 nucleotides matching TRBD2. The CDR3 totals 17 residues. Germline CDR1 and CDR2: SGHNT and YYREEE (reference sequence). V shed 2 bases, J shed 2 bases, and the junction held 9 bases outside the gene matches. CDR3 residues: CASSFSLRTSGQETQYF. The CDR3 coding sequence is TGTGCCAGCAGCTTTTCTCTCCGGACTAGCGGACAAGAGACCCAGTACTTC.

The chain couples TRBV27 to TRBJ2-2, with TRBD2 matching over 14 bases. Per the germline V gene, CDR1 is MNHEY and CDR2 is SMNVEV (reference sequence). The CDR3 totals 20 residues. With V trimmed by 0 bases and J by 0 bases, 6 bases remained unmatched. CDR3 protein: CASSLSRGTSGSSNTGELFF. CDR3 DNA: TGTGCCAGCAGTTTATCAAGGGGGACTAGCGGGAGTTCGAACACCGGGGAGCTGTTTTTT.

The chain combines TRBV18 with TRBJ2-2; 8 nucleotides match TRBD1. This CDR3 spans 15 amino acids. V dropped 4 bases and J dropped 2; count of bases not matched to a gene: 3. Germline assignment: CDR1 KGHSH and CDR2 LQKENI. This CDR3 reads CASSRDRGNTGELFF. DNA for the CDR3: TGTGCCAGCTCACGAGACAGGGGTAACACCGGGGAGCTGTTTTTT.

There are a few counts of this clone. The chain recombines TRBV28 with TRBJ2-7, with D unresolved. Germline CDR1 and CDR2: MDHEN and SYDVKM. Trimming pared 2 bases from V and 0 bases from J, leaving 14 bases between. This CDR3 has 16 amino acids. CDR3 sequence: CASSLGVLGVSYEQYF. CDR3 sequence (DNA): TGTGCCAGCAGTTTAGGCGTTTTGGGCGTCTCCTACGAGCAGTACTTC.

This clone was seen a few times. The chain is built from TRBV7-9 and TRBJ2-4; D call uncertain. From germline, CDR1 is SEHNR and CDR2 FQNEAQ (reference sequence). This CDR3 is built from 15 residues. Deletions cut 5 bases from V and 3 bases from J, with 14 bases between. CDR3 sequence reads: CASSPGAGGKNIQYF. The CDR3 coding sequence is TGTGCCAGCAGCCCCGGAGCCGGCGGCAAAAACATTCAGTACTTC.

This rearrangement joins TRBV6-6 to TRBJ2-1; TRBD2 is a possible D gene (5 bases). From germline, CDR1 is MNHNY and CDR2 SVGAGI (reference sequence). The V end was cut by 3 bases, the J end by 1 base, with 13 bases between. The CDR3 extends over 16 amino acids. The CDR3 sequence: CASSYQASSSYNEQFF. The CDR3 nucleotides read TGTGCCAGCAGTTATCAGGCTAGCTCGTCCTACAATGAGCAGTTCTTC.

This clone was counted only a few times. The chain uses TRBV7-2 and TRBJ1-2; D ambiguous. V shed 5 bases and J shed 7 bases, with 17 bases lying between them. This CDR3 region has 14 residues. The germline V gene encodes CDR1 SGHTA and CDR2 FQGNSA. This CDR3 is CASSALSLRSGYTF. The CDR3 bases are TGTGCCAGCAGCGCCTTGTCCCTAAGGAGTGGCTACACCTTC.

The chain links TRBV5-1 to TRBJ2-7, with a tentative D call TRBD2 (5 bases). Germline assignment: CDR1 SGHRS and CDR2 YFSETQ. This CDR3 spans 16 amino acids. Between the trimmed V and J ends, which lost 0 bases and 1 base, there was a span of 14 bases. For the CDR3, the DNA is TGCGCCAGCAGCTTGGCACCCGGACTGGGATCCTACGAGCAGTACTTC. Translating it yields CASSLAPGLGSYEQYF.

This chain connects TRBV6-6 to TRBJ2-1; the match to TRBD2 covers 10 bases. The germline V gene has CDR1 MNHNY and CDR2 SVGAGI (reference sequence). With 7 bases clipped from V and 5 bases from J, the junction kept 11 bases outside the gene matches. The CDR3 runs 16 residues. DNA for the CDR3: TGTGCCAGCACCAAAAGGGGACTAGCGACGAACAATGAGCAGTTCTTC. Protein sequence: CASTKRGLATNNEQFF.

There are a few counts of this clone. This sequence joins TRBV5-3 and TRBJ1-1; 8 bases fit TRBD1. TRBV5-3 is annotated as an ORF whose role is uncertain. J lost 0 bases, V lost 8 bases, and 18 bases had no gene match. The CDR3 is made up of 18 amino acids. The DNA of the CDR3 is TGTGCCAGGGAGATGCCCGGTGGACAGGGATCTGTGAACACTGAAGCTTTCTTT. Translated, it gives CAREMPGGQGSVNTEAFF.

This clone was picked up a small number of times. CDR3 sequence: CASSLQGFATNEKLFF. The CDR3 DNA is TGTGCCAGCAGCTTACAGGGTTTTGCAACTAATGAAAAACTGTTTTTT. The V and J genes are TRBV5-4 and TRBJ1-4; D perhaps matches TRBD1 (6 bases). This CDR3 has 16 amino acids. Germline lookup yields CDR1 SGHNT and CDR2 YYREEE (reference sequence). Deletions cut 2 bases from V and 0 bases from J, with 11 bases between.

The chain carries TRBV7-6 and TRBJ1-6; 8 positions match TRBD1. The germline V gene encodes CDR1 SGHVS and CDR2 FNYEAQ. J lost 6 bases, V lost 5 bases, and 6 bases had no gene match. CDR3 length equals 15 residues. The CDR3 protein is CASSPSGGGNSPLHF. The CDR3 DNA follows: TGTGCCAGCAGCCCTTCAGGGGGCGGTAATTCACCCCTCCACTTT.

This chain's CDR3 is CASSRGQGAYEQYF. Here the CDR3 DNA reads TGTGCCAGCAGCCGAGGACAGGGGGCTTACGAGCAGTACTTC. This chain links TRBV3-1 (or the pseudogene TRBV3-2) with TRBJ2-7; 11 nucleotides match TRBD1. The germline V gene has CDR1 LGHDT and CDR2 YNNKEL (reference sequence). V shed 4 bases and J 4 bases; nucleotides not matched to a gene: 3. The CDR3 consists of 14 residues.

This chain joins TRBV10-1 and TRBJ2-1, with D maybe TRBD2 (5 bases). Germline CDR1 and CDR2: WNHNN and SYGVQD (reference sequence). This CDR3 region has 17 residues. V lost 0 bases and J lost 4, with 16 bases in between. Here the CDR3 reads CASSESAGGQGYNEQFF. The DNA for the CDR3 is TGCGCCAGCAGTGAGTCGGCCGGCGGGCAAGGGTACAATGAGCAGTTCTTC.

The V gene is TRBV28, the J gene TRBJ1-6; unclear D gene. The germline V and J ends were trimmed by 10 bases and 10 bases, with 20 bases remaining between them. CDR3 length equals 14 residues. Germline V gene lookup returns CDR1 MDHEN and CDR2 SYDVKM. The CDR3 DNA follows: TGTGCCACCCGGGATGGTCAGGTTAGGTCACCCCTCCACTTT. As protein: CATRDGQVRSPLHF.

On this clone itself: The junction differs from germline at one of its ends, possibly a read error. V gene TRBV3-1 (or the pseudogene TRBV3-2) combines with J gene TRBJ1-5, with 7 bases aligning to TRBD1. This CDR3 is built from 13 residues. CDR1 and CDR2 from the germline V gene are LGHDT and YNNKEL (reference sequence). The CDR3, as DNA: TGTGCCAGCAGCCCCACCCCCGGGACAGAAGAGTATTTT. It encodes CASSPTPGTEEYF.

This chain connects TRBV19 to TRBJ1-5, with no clear D. Germline V gene lookup returns CDR1 LNHDA and CDR2 SQIVND (reference sequence). This CDR3 has 13 amino acids. Trimming removed 5 bases at V and 7 bases at J, with 12 bases between. CDR3 coding DNA: TGTGCCAGTAGTGCCCCGGGAGACCAGCCCCAGCATTTT. It codes for CASSAPGDQPQHF.

The chain couples TRBV2 to TRBJ2-1; TRBD2 might be the D (6 bases). Germline values: CDR1 SNHLY, CDR2 FYNNEI. The CDR3 totals 17 residues. V dropped 6 bases and J dropped 4 bases, with 22 bases sitting between them. CDR3 sequence reads: CASSHPRREGLYNEQFF. The CDR3 DNA is TGTGCCAGCAGCCATCCTCGGCGGGAAGGGTTGTACAATGAGCAGTTCTTC.

This clone was observed a few times. The DNA for the CDR3 is TGTGCCAGCAGCGGACAGGGTTTGGCTTCACCCCTCCACTTT. Translating gives CASSGQGLASPLHF. The V call is TRBV5-6, the J call TRBJ1-6; 8 bases are a match to TRBD1. V lost 4 bases, J lost 9 bases, and 6 bases stayed unmatched. Germline-derived CDR1 and CDR2 are SGHDT and YYEEEE. The CDR3 runs to 14 residues. The whole variable domain, filled in from reference TRBV5-6 and TRBJ1-6, reads DAGVTQSPTHLIKTRGQQVTLRCSPKSGHDTVSWYQQALGQGPQFIFQYYEEEERQRGNFPDRFSGHQFPNYSSELNVNALLLGDSALYLCASSGQGLASPLHFGNGTRLTVT.

This clone was observed once. This chain uses TRBV27 with TRBJ2-3; 8 bases line up with TRBD1. There are 17 residues in the CDR3. The germline CDR1 and CDR2 sequences are MNHEY and SMNVEV (reference sequence). V was clipped by 4 bases and J by 0 bases; unmatched bases: 9. CDR3 coding DNA: TGTGCCAGCAGTTCCCTCCTGACAGGGGCTAGCACAGATACGCAGTATTTT. It yields the protein CASSSLLTGASTDTQYF.

The chain recombines TRBV5-1 with TRBJ1-1; 8 bases fit TRBD1. Trimming removed 6 bases from V and 3 bases from J; junction bases left unmatched: 7. Germline V lookup: CDR1 SGHRS, CDR2 YFSETQ. The CDR3 sequence is 14 residues long. CDR3 protein: CASIKGQGDTEAFF. The DNA for the CDR3 is TGCGCCAGCATCAAAGGACAGGGAGACACTGAAGCTTTCTTT.

The V and J genes are TRBV5-1 and TRBJ2-1; 8 positions agree with TRBD1. Germline V gives CDR1 SGHRS, CDR2 YFSETQ. The CDR3 has 16 amino acids. V lost 0 bases to trimming and J lost 6 bases; unmatched junction nucleotides: 8. In DNA form, the CDR3 reads TGCGCCAGCAGCTTGGCTGGGCAGGGGGCAAGCAATGAGCAGTTCTTC. Amino acid sequence: CASSLAGQGASNEQFF.

This clone appeared a single time. The V gene is TRBV4-1, the J gene TRBJ2-7, with 7 bases fitting TRBD1. The junction had 8 bases not matched to a gene; V was cut back by 1 base and J by 2 bases. The CDR3 sequence is 16 residues long. The germline V gene encodes CDR1 MGHRA and CDR2 YSYEKL. The CDR3 loop reads CASSQADRAGAYEQYF. CDR3 coding DNA: TGCGCCAGCAGCCAAGCAGACAGGGCGGGCGCCTACGAGCAGTACTTC.

This clone was detected only once. The chain uses TRBV29-1 and TRBJ2-7, with 7 bases matching TRBD1. The trim removed 5 bases at V and 1 base at J, leaving 2 bases unmatched. Germline-derived CDR1 and CDR2 are SQVTM and ANQGSEA. The CDR3 totals 12 residues. The DNA of the CDR3 is TGCAGCGTTAGGGGACAGTCCTACGAGCAGTACTTC. It specifies CSVRGQSYEQYF.

The gene calls are TRBV19 and TRBJ2-1; 11 positions agree with TRBD2. V lost 6 bases to trimming and J lost 8 bases; unmatched junction nucleotides: 12. Per the germline V gene, CDR1 is LNHDA and CDR2 is SQIVND (reference sequence). The CDR3 is made up of 16 amino acids. This CDR3 reads CASSPGGLAVRDEQFF. CDR3 sequence (DNA): TGTGCCAGTAGCCCCGGGGGACTAGCGGTCCGCGATGAGCAGTTCTTC.

V and J are TRBV6-5 and TRBJ1-3; TRBD1 matches at 7 bases. The CDR3 is made up of 16 amino acids. Germline assignment: CDR1 MNHEY and CDR2 SVGAGI. V gave up 2 bases and J gave up 2 bases; unmatched junction bases: 6. The CDR3 spells CASSYEGGGPGNTIYF. The CDR3 DNA reads as TGTGCCAGCAGTTACGAAGGGGGCGGTCCTGGAAACACCATATATTTT.

In its sample, this clone was seen once. The chain is built from TRBV4-1 and TRBJ1-1; 7 bases align to TRBD1. Germline CDR1 and CDR2: MGHRA and YSYEKL. J was trimmed by 1 base and V by 4 bases; bases with no gene match: 6. This CDR3 has 15 residues. The CDR3 DNA reads as TGCGCCAGCAGCCCAACAGGGACAGAGAACACTGAAGCTTTCTTT. Its protein is CASSPTGTENTEAFF.

The V gene is TRBV14, the J gene TRBJ2-7, with D perhaps matching TRBD1 (6 bases). The V and J ends lost 4 bases and 3 bases respectively, with 16 bases between them. This CDR3 has 15 amino acids. Germline values: CDR1 SGHDN, CDR2 FVKESK. The CDR3 reads CASSRGGRANYEQYF. The CDR3 DNA is TGTGCCAGCAGCCGAGGGGGAAGGGCCAACTACGAGCAGTACTTC.

The genes are TRBV18 and TRBJ2-7, with 9 bases matching TRBD2. The trim removed 5 bases at V and 4 bases at J, leaving 12 bases unmatched. This CDR3 contains 16 residues. CDR1 is KGHSH and CDR2 is LQKENI in the germline V gene. CDR3 protein: CASSMQGLAGKYEQYF. CDR3 in DNA: TGTGCCAGCTCAATGCAGGGGCTAGCGGGGAAATACGAGCAGTACTTC.

There are a few counts of this clone. The genes are TRBV28 and TRBJ1-5; no clear D gene. CDR1 is MDHEN, CDR2 SYDVKM, per germline. Trimming removed 5 bases at V and 3 bases at J, with 17 bases between. CDR3 length: 16 residues. The CDR3 bases are TGTGCCAGCAGTCCGACCGAGGGCCACACCAATCAGCCCCAGCATTTT. As protein: CASSPTEGHTNQPQHF.

A remark on this clone: At one end, the junction sequence differs from germline, possibly due to a read error. This chain links TRBV7-2 with TRBJ2-7; a weak D match, TRBD1 (5 bases). The CDR3 runs to 12 residues. CDR1 and CDR2 from the germline V gene are SGHTA and FQGNSA. CDR3 sequence: CASSPPGPGPSF. The CDR3 DNA is TGTGCCAGCAGCCCCCCCGGGCCAGGGCCTTCGTTC.

The count of this clone is one. This sequence joins TRBV9 and TRBJ1-1; D not certain. This CDR3 has 14 residues. Trimming took off 2 bases at V and 0 bases at J, with 8 bases between the two ends. Germline values: CDR1 SGDLS, CDR2 YYNGEE. The CDR3 DNA sequence: TGTGCCAGCAGCGTTGGCAGTCTGAACACTGAAGCTTTCTTT. Amino acid sequence: CASSVGSLNTEAFF.